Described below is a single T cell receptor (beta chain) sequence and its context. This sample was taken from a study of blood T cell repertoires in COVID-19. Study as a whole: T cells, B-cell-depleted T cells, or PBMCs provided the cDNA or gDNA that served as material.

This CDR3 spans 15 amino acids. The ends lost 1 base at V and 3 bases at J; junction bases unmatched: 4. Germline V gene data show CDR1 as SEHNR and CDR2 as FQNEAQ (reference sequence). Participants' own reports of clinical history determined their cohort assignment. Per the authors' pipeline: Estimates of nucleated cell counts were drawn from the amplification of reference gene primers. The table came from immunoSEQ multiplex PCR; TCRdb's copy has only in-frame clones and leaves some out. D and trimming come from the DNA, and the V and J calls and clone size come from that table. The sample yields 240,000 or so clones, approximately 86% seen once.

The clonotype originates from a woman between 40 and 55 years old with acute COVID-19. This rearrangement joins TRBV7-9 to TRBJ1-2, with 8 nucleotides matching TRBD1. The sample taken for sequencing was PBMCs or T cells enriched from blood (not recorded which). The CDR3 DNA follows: TGTGCCAGCAGCTTAGAGGGACAGGTTCACTATGGCTACACCTTC. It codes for CASSLEGQVHYGYTF.